A selection of T cell receptor beta chains follows, all from one sample in a study of vaccination and CD4 T cells after COVID-19. TCRdb called the PCR reads again in MiXCR, with one record for every CDR3 protein. In the table there are more than 6,000 distinct CDR3 sequences, 50% to 55% of which are singletons. No antigen has been identified for these receptors. The sequenced material came from CD4+ T cells from blood, cultured in vitro. The receptor source for this set is a human donor in good health. Both conserved end residues are trimmed from each CDR3.

>TRBV6-2/TRBV6-3|TRBJ1-2
ASSPTGNYGYT
>TRBV11-2|TRBJ1-1
ASSLRGPGTEAF
>TRBV7-6|TRBJ1-5
ASSLVEGVLQPQH
>TRBV6-1|TRBJ2-4
ASSGEQGNRKY
>TRBV25-1|TRBJ1-2
ASSELGAGFRYGYT
>TRBV7-2|TRBJ2-7
ASRGPGLAGLSSYEQY
>TRBV27|TRBJ1-5
ASTPLGKSNQPQH
>TRBV12-3/TRBV12-4|TRBJ2-5
ASSVGGDQETQY
>TRBV6-2/TRBV6-3|TRBJ2-6
ASSLGQSGANVLT
>TRBV5-1|TRBJ1-2
ASSPRTGTALRGYT
>TRBV24-1|TRBJ2-1
ATSGSGLAENEQF
>TRBV14|TRBJ2-7
ASSQDWGRYYEQY
>TRBV10-2|TRBJ1-1
ASSERGSNTEAF
>TRBV20-1|TRBJ1-2
SARDRRAGFYGYT
>TRBV7-9|TRBJ1-1
ASSSTGYTEAF
>TRBV20-1|TRBJ2-2
SALRAVPNTGELF
>TRBV7-7|TRBJ1-1
ASSFHNKSSYMGRKAMNTEAF
>TRBV20-1|TRBJ2-3
SAPGVETQY
>TRBV7-2|TRBJ1-5
ASSSTGFNQPQH
>TRBV7-2|TRBJ2-3
ASSLVEGARDTQY
>TRBV20-1|TRBJ1-2
SARVPGLYGYT
>TRBV19|TRBJ1-2
ASSVGRNPYGYT
>TRBV6-2/TRBV6-3|TRBJ1-5
ASSSNSNQPQH
>TRBV9|TRBJ1-2
ASSALRGTTTNYGYT
>TRBV6-5|TRBJ2-7
ASSYSVTSGVYEQY
>TRBV7-9|TRBJ2-3
ASSLVGFQTTDTQY
>TRBV7-9|TRBJ1-1
ASSQVGGGEIEAF
>TRBV20-1|TRBJ2-7
SACSLSGGLGEQY
>TRBV12-3/TRBV12-4|TRBJ1-1
ASSEGQGGTEAF